The sequence of this TCR beta chain was determined in a study of beta chain features in type 1 diabetes. Findings and limits, study-wide: Type 1 diabetes patients had TCRB CDR3s that were shorter (moderately but significantly so) in all four CD4+ subsets.

This clone occurred a few times. Its antigen remains unknown. Of the isolated RNA, all was reverse transcribed, and so the sequenced material was expressed TCRB transcripts. Produced via immunoSEQ multiplex PCR; TCRdb's table is partial and in-frame only. The table has about 260,000 clones, about 24% seen once. On average, the one heparinised blood draw given by each donor was around 120 mL. Germline V CDR1 and CDR2: SGHAT, FQNNGV. After removal of 3 bases from V and 9 bases from J, the junction contained 7 bases not matched to a gene. The CDR3 spans 14 residues. The chain recombines TRBV11-2 with TRBJ2-1, with TRBD2 identical over 8 bases. Sequencing used naive CD4+ T cells from blood. This receptor was identified in a woman aged 25 to 39 with type 1 diabetes. CDR3 in DNA: TGTGCCAGCAGCTTCCCAGGCCTAGCGGGTGAGCAGTTCTTC. Protein: CASSFPGLAGEQFF. Drawing the rest from reference TRBV11-2 and TRBJ2-1, the complete variable domain is EAGVAQSPRYKIIEKRQSVAFWCNPISGHATLYWYQQILGQGPKLLIQFQNNGVVDDSQLPKDRFSAERLKGVDSTLKIQPAKLEDSAVYLCASSFPGLAGEQFFGPGTRLTVL.